The T cell receptor (beta chain) under discussion was sequenced for a study of blood T cell repertoires in COVID-19. At the level of the study: T cells, B-cell-depleted T cells, or PBMCs supplied cDNA or gDNA.

This clone was observed a few times. V dropped 10 bases and J dropped 5 bases, with 17 bases sitting between them. Germline values: CDR1 MNHEY, CDR2 SVGAGI. This CDR3 has 14 amino acids. The authors' processing: Reference gene primer amplification yielded estimated nucleated cell counts. Clones were read by immunoSEQ multiplex PCR, and TCRdb kept only the in-frame ones, dropping some. V, J and clone size were drawn from that table, and D and trimming were deduced from the DNA. The data hold 35,000 to 40,000 clones, with 85% observed a single time. Source material: peripheral blood. This TCR was recovered from a man aged 45-60 years with active COVID-19. The rearrangement joins TRBV6-5 to TRBJ2-2, with D tentatively TRBD1 (6 bases). The CDR3 spells CAISRTAETGELFF. The DNA for the CDR3 is TGTGCCATCTCCCGGACAGCTGAAACCGGGGAGCTGTTTTTT.